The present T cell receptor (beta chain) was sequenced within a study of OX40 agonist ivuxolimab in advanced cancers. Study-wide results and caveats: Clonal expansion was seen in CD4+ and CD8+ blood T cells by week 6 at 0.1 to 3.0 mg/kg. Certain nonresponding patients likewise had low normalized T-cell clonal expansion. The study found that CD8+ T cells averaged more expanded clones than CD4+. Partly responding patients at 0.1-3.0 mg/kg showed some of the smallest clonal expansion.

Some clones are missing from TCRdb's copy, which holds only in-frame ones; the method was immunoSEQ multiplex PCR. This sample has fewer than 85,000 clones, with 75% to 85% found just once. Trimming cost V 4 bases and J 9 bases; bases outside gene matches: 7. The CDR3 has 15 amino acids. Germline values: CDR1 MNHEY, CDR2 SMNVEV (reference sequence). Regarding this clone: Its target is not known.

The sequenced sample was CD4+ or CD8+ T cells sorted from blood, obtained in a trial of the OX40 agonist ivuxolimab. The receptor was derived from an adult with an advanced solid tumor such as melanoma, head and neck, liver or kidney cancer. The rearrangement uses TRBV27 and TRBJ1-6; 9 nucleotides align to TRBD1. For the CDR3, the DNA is TGTGCCAGCAGTTCCTCCGGGACAGGGCTTTCACCCCTCCACTTT. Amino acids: CASSSSGTGLSPLHF.